Listed below are T cell receptor beta chains from one sample, sequenced in a study of blood T cell repertoires in COVID-19. Repertoires were generated with immunoSEQ multiplex PCR, while TCRdb's copy carries only in-frame clones and drops some. The data show approximately 60,000 clones, over 85% seen once. The sequenced sample consisted of peripheral blood. The receptors come from a man in his sixties or seventies with active COVID-19. Each CDR3 is given with its conserved first and last residue. A D gene is named only where the DNA matches it firmly. Clone size, where shown, is once, few, many, or a class for clones that have expanded.

size,J,D,V,DNA,CDR3
.,TRBJ2-5,.,TRBV9,TGTGCCAGCTCTCACAGATCCCAAGAGACCCAGTACTTC,CASSHRSQETQYF
.,TRBJ1-3,TRBD1,TRBV5-1,TGCGCCAGCAGCGTCGGGGACGCCAGACAGGGGGCATCTGGAAACACCATATATTTT,CASSVGDARQGASGNTIYF
.,TRBJ1-6,TRBD1,TRBV5-5,TGTGCCAGCGGACCCTCGACAGGGGGCTGGGTTGTCCTCCACTTT,CASGPSTGGWVVLHF
.,TRBJ2-3,.,TRBV11-2,TGTGCCAGCAGCGTCATCTATGATGGAGATACGCAGTATTTT,CASSVIYDGDTQYF
.,TRBJ2-7,TRBD1,TRBV7-3,TGTGCCAGCAGCCAGACAGGGGTCTACGAGCAGTACTTC,CASSQTGVYEQYF
.,TRBJ1-1,.,TRBV9,TGTGCCAGCAGCGAAGAAGCTTACGACACTGAAGCTTTCTTT,CASSEEAYDTEAFF
.,TRBJ2-1,TRBD2,TRBV5-1,TGCGCCAGCAGCCCCTACCTGACTAGCGGGGTGTACAATGAGCAGTTCTTC,CASSPYLTSGVYNEQFF
once,TRBJ2-7,.,TRBV21-1,TGTGCCAGCAGCAAAGGGGCCCACAGGGAGTCGCACGAGCAGTACTTC,CASSKGAHRESHEQYF
.,TRBJ2-5,TRBD2,TRBV4-1,TGCGCCAGCAGACTAGCGGGGGGCCCCCAAGAGACCCAGTACTTC,CASRLAGGPQETQYF
once,TRBJ1-6,TRBD1,TRBV2,TGTGCCAGCAGACCGGACAGGGTCAGCTCACCCCTCCACTTT,CASRPDRVSSPLHF
once,TRBJ2-7,.,TRBV4-3,TGCGCCAGCAGCCCGGGATCCGGCGAGCAGTACTTC,CASSPGSGEQYF
.,TRBJ2-2,.,TRBV24-1,TGTGCCACCAGTGACAGGGGAAGTGACGGGGAGCTGTTTTTT,CATSDRGSDGELFF
.,TRBJ2-3,TRBD1,TRBV10-3,TGTGCCATCAGTTCCCCCCCGGGACAGGGAAAGAAAATCACAGATACGCAGTATTTT,CAISSPPGQGKKITDTQYF
few,TRBJ2-2,.,TRBV5-1,TGCGCCAGCAGCTTGGGTCAGGGGAACACCGGGGAGCTGTTTTTT,CASSLGQGNTGELFF
once,TRBJ1-2,TRBD1,TRBV10-3,TGTGCCTCCACCGGGACAGGGTTTGATGGCTACACCTTC,CASTGTGFDGYTF